The TCR beta chain described here comes from a study of early T cells in non-severe SARS-CoV-2 infection. Study-wide context: Chains were not paired, and sequencing was done on bulk RNA from unsorted whole blood.

Trimming removed 1 base from V and 2 bases from J; junction bases left unmatched: 2. The CDR3 loop spans 14 amino acids. Study-wide findings and caveats: In VDJdb matching, anti-spike CD8 responses were favored while private and CD4 specificities went missing.

The TCR library protocol attached unique molecular identifiers to the individual cDNA molecules. TCRdb re-derived calls from the 5' RACE reads in MiXCR, one entry per CDR3 protein. The table records around 67,000 distinct CDR3 sequences, about 10% of them present only once. This clonotype has at least ten counts. Its antigen is unknown. The V and J genes are TRBV12-3 or TRBV12-4 and TRBJ2-7; 7 bases line up with TRBD1. The material sequenced was whole blood. This TCR was recovered from an adult who was a healthcare worker with PCR-confirmed SARS-CoV-2 infection or an uninfected control (not recorded which). This CDR3 is CASSLGGTAYEQYF. CDR3 coding DNA: TGTGCCAGCAGTTTAGGAGGGACAGCCTACGAGCAGTACTTC.